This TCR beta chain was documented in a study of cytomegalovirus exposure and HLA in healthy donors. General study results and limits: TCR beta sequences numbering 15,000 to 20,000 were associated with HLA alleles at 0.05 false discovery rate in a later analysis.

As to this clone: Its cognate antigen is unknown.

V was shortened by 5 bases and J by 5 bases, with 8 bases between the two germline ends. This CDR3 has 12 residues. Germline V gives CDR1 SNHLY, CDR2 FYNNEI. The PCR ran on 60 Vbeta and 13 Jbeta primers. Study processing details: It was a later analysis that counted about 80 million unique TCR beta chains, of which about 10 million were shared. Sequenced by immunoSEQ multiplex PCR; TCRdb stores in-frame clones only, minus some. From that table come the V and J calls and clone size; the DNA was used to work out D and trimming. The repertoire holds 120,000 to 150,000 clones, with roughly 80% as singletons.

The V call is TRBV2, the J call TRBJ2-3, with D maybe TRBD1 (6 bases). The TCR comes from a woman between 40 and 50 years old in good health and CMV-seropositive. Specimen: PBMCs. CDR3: CASSLQGDTQYF. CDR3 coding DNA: TGTGCCAGCAGTCTACAGGGAGATACGCAGTATTTT. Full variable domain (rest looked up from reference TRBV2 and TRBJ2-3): EPEVTQTPSHQVTQMGQEVILRCVPISNHLYFYWYRQILGQKVEFLVSFYNNEISEKSEIFDDQFSVERPDGSNFTLKIRSTKLEDSAMYFCASSLQGDTQYFGPGTRLTVL.